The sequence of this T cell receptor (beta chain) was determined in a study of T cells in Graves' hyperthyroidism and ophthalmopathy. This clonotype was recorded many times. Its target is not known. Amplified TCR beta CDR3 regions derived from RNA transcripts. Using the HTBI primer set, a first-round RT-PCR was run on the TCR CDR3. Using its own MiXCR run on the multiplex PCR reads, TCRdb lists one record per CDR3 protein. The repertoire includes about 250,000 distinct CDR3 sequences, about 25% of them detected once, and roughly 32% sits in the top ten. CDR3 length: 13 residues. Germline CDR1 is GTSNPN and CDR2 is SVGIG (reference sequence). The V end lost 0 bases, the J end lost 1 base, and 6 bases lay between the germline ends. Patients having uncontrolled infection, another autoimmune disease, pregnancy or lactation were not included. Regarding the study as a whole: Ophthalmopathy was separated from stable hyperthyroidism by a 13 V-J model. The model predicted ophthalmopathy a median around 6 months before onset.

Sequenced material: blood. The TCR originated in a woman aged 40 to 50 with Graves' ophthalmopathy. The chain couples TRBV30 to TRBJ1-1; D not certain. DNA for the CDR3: TGTGCCTGGAGTGTTAGGCAGAACACTGAAGCTTTCTTT. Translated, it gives CAWSVRQNTEAFF.